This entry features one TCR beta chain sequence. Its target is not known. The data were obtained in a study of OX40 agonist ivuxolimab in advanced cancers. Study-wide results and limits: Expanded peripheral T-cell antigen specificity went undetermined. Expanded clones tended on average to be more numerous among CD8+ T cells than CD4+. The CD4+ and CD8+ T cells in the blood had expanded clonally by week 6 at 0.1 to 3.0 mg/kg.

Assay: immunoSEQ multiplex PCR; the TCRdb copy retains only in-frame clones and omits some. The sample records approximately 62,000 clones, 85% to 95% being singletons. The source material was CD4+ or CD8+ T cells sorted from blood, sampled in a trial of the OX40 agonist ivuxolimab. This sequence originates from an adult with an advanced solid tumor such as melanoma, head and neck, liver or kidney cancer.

The DNA for the CDR3 is TGTGCCTGGAACGGGGACCCCAAAAACATTCAGTACTTC. Amino acid sequence: CAWNGDPKNIQYF. The rearrangement joins TRBV30 to TRBJ2-4; D tentatively fits TRBD1 or TRBD2 (5 bases each). CDR1 is GTSNPN, CDR2 SVGIG, per germline (reference sequence). V was trimmed by 4 bases and J by 2 bases, leaving 9 bases between them. The CDR3 runs 13 residues.